Following are 29 T cell receptor beta chains from one sample sequenced in a study of siplizumab effects on memory and regulatory T cells. Profiling relied on immunoSEQ multiplex PCR, and the TCRdb table lists in-frame clones only, not all of them. This repertoire shows some 87,000 clones, 85% to 90% found once; its top ten account for around 16%. The sample was CD4+ T cells sorted from blood. The receptor set was obtained from a human donor in good health.

The CDR3 sequence is CASSIRGIDNEQFF. The CDR3 nucleotides are TGTGCCAGTAGTATCAGGGGAATAGACAATGAGCAGTTCTTC. The chain carries TRBV19 and TRBJ2-1, with a tentative D call TRBD1 (6 bases). Looked up from germline, CDR1 is LNHDA and CDR2 is SQIVND (reference sequence). V dropped 3 bases and J dropped 5 bases, with 11 bases sitting between them. The CDR3 extends over 14 amino acids.

This chain connects TRBV10-1 to TRBJ2-2, with D maybe TRBD1 (6 bases). Germline values: CDR1 WNHNN, CDR2 SYGVQD (reference sequence). V dropped 7 bases and J dropped 0 bases, with 12 bases sitting between them. The CDR3 loop spans 15 amino acids. The DNA of the CDR3 is TGCGCCAGCATTAAGAACAGGGCGAACACCGGGGAGCTGTTTTTT. This codes for CASIKNRANTGELFF.

This clone was counted once. The chain combines TRBV10-2 with TRBJ2-3, with TRBD2 identical over 7 bases. This CDR3 has 14 amino acids. After removal of 6 bases from V and 2 bases from J, the junction contained 5 bases not matched to a gene. Germline V gene sequence: CDR1 WSHSY, CDR2 SAAADI. CDR3 amino acids: CASSVTSLTDTQYF. The CDR3 DNA reads TGCGCCAGCAGCGTGACTAGCCTCACAGATACGCAGTATTTT.

The V gene is TRBV4-1, the J gene TRBJ2-2; D is undetermined. The germline gives CDR1 MGHRA, CDR2 YSYEKL. The CDR3 runs to 15 residues. The V end lost 1 base, the J end lost 0 bases, and 6 bases lay between the germline ends. The DNA of the CDR3 is TGCGCCAGCAGCCAAGTCGGATCGAACACCGGGGAGCTGTTTTTT. Translated: CASSQVGSNTGELFF.

CDR3 DNA: TGTGCCACCAGCAGATCGGGACTAGCGGGTAACACCGGGGAGCTGTTTTTT. Its translation is CATSRSGLAGNTGELFF. V and J are TRBV15 and TRBJ2-2; 12 nucleotides line up with TRBD2. Per germline, CDR1 LNHNV and CDR2 YYDKDF (reference sequence). This CDR3 comprises 17 residues. Germline trimming cut 2 bases from V and 2 bases from J; bases unmatched to any gene: 3.

The rearrangement uses TRBV29-1 and TRBJ1-1; no definite D call. This CDR3 comprises 11 residues. The germline CDR1 and CDR2 sequences are SQVTM and ANQGSEA. V lost 5 bases, J lost 3 bases, and 7 bases lay in between. The CDR3 DNA reads as TGCAGCGTTATTGGTCACACTGAAGCTTTCTTT. This codes for CSVIGHTEAFF.

The genes are TRBV7-2 and TRBJ2-2; 7 positions match TRBD2. J gave up 6 bases and V 4 bases, and 8 bases lay outside the gene matches. The CDR3 consists of 15 residues. Germline CDR1 is SGHTA and CDR2 is FQGNSA. The CDR3: CASSSRDYLSGELFF. The CDR3 bases are TGTGCCAGCAGCTCCCGGGACTACCTTTCCGGGGAGCTGTTTTTT.

This clone was seen a handful of times. V and J are TRBV19 and TRBJ1-2; D might be TRBD1 (6 bases). This CDR3 contains 16 residues. Germline assignment: CDR1 LNHDA and CDR2 SQIVND (reference sequence). The V end lost 11 bases, the J end lost 1 base, and 23 bases lay between the germline ends. Written as DNA, the CDR3 is TGTGCCCGTACCGAACAGGGACTTTTCCTTAACTATGGCTACACCTTC. This translates into CARTEQGLFLNYGYTF.

The chain is built from TRBV19 and TRBJ1-5; 9 bases align to TRBD1. V gave up 4 bases and J gave up 6 bases; unmatched junction bases: 10. This CDR3 comprises 16 residues. Germline-derived CDR1 and CDR2 are LNHDA and SQIVND (reference sequence). The DNA of the CDR3 is TGTGCCAGTAGTACCGGGACAGGGATTTTGAGTCAGCCCCAGCATTTT. Its translation is CASSTGTGILSQPQHF.

The V gene is TRBV5-1, the J gene TRBJ2-1; TRBD1 agrees at 8 bases. The CDR3 has 16 amino acids. Trimming at V came to 3 bases and at J to 2 bases, leaving 7 bases not matched to a gene. Germline assignment: CDR1 SGHRS and CDR2 YFSETQ. Here the CDR3 DNA reads TGCGCCAGCAGCTCAGCCGGACAGGGTGCCTACAATGAGCAGTTCTTC. Translated: CASSSAGQGAYNEQFF.

The chain joins TRBV19 to TRBJ1-1, with 7 positions matching TRBD1. Trimming took 4 bases from V and 5 from J; bases not matched to a gene: 10. The V gene's germline CDR1 is LNHDA and CDR2 SQIVND (reference sequence). This CDR3 comprises 15 residues. CDR3 coding DNA: TGTGCCAGTAGTAACCCGACAGGGTTGGGGACTGAAGCTTTCTTT. It is translated as CASSNPTGLGTEAFF.

The count of this clone is one. This chain uses TRBV7-9 with TRBJ1-2, with a possible D match to TRBD1 (5 bases). V lost 5 bases and J 8 bases, leaving 12 bases between the germline ends. This CDR3 contains 12 residues. Germline V gives CDR1 SEHNR, CDR2 FQNEAQ (reference sequence). The CDR3 nucleotides are TGTGCCAGCAGCACGGGGACCACGGGCTACACCTTC. Translating it yields CASSTGTTGYTF.

The CDR3 loop reads CASSRDNEQFF. The DNA of the CDR3 is TGTGCCAGCTCACGGGACAATGAGCAGTTCTTC. The rearrangement links TRBV18 to TRBJ2-1; D remains ambiguous. The CDR3 spans 11 residues. Germline CDR1 reads KGHSH; CDR2 reads LQKENI. Trimming removed 4 bases at V and 5 bases at J, with 3 bases between.

This chain links TRBV30 with TRBJ2-2, with 12 bases matching TRBD2. The ends lost 3 bases at V and 7 bases at J; junction bases unmatched: 21. Germline CDR1 and CDR2: GTSNPN and SVGIG (reference sequence). The CDR3 has 20 residues. The DNA of the CDR3 is TGTGCCTGGAGAGTTATCCCCCCTAGCGGGAGGGCCTTATGGAACGGGGAGCTGTTTTTT. This sequence encodes CAWRVIPPSGRALWNGELFF.

CDR3 nucleotide sequence: TGTGCCTGGAGTGGTACGTACACAGATACGCAGTATTTT. Protein sequence: CAWSGTYTDTQYF. The V and J genes are TRBV30 and TRBJ2-3; no clear D. The CDR3 is 13 residues long. Trimming removed 1 base at V and 2 bases at J, with 7 bases between. From germline, CDR1 is GTSNPN and CDR2 SVGIG (reference sequence).

J is TRBJ2-7 and V is TRBV29-1, with 10 bases aligning to TRBD2. This CDR3 comprises 14 residues. V gave up 4 bases and J gave up 6 bases; unmatched junction bases: 9. Germline lookup yields CDR1 SQVTM and CDR2 ANQGSEA. CDR3 residues: CSVGAGGRGGEQYF. The CDR3 DNA reads TGCAGCGTTGGAGCGGGAGGGCGAGGGGGCGAGCAGTACTTC.

This clone was found a few times. The chain employs TRBV7-9 and TRBJ1-1, with D perhaps matching TRBD1 (6 bases). This CDR3 comprises 13 residues. The germline gives CDR1 SEHNR, CDR2 FQNEAQ (reference sequence). Between the trimmed V and J ends, which lost 4 bases and 1 base, there was a span of 7 bases. Here the CDR3 DNA reads TGTGCCAGCAGCTCGGGACAGAACACTGAAGCTTTCTTT. Translated: CASSSGQNTEAFF.

The genes are TRBV7-2 and TRBJ1-1, with 7 bases fitting TRBD1. There are 13 residues in the CDR3. Trimming cost V 5 bases and J 5 bases; bases outside gene matches: 5. CDR1 and CDR2 from the germline V gene are SGHTA and FQGNSA. The CDR3 sequence: CASSVQGSTEAFF. DNA for the CDR3: TGTGCCAGCAGCGTACAGGGGTCGACTGAAGCTTTCTTT.

The chain joins TRBV6-5 to TRBJ1-5; D call uncertain. The CDR3 contains 13 residues. V dropped 7 bases and J dropped 0 bases, with 7 bases sitting between them. Germline CDR1 reads MNHEY; CDR2 reads SVGAGI. The CDR3 DNA sequence: TGTGCCAGCACCAGAGTTAGCAATCAGCCCCAGCATTTT. This translates into CASTRVSNQPQHF.

CDR3 loop: CASTLDWKRALEQYF. CDR3 DNA sequence: TGTGCCAGCACGCTGGACTGGAAGCGGGCCCTCGAGCAGTACTTC. The chain links TRBV6-1 to TRBJ2-7, with D possibly being TRBD2 (6 bases). The V gene lost 7 bases and the J gene lost 6 bases, with 22 bases spanning the gap. CDR3 length: 15 amino acids. CDR1 and CDR2 from the germline V gene are MNHNS and SASEGT.

The chain combines TRBV5-1 with TRBJ1-4; D is perhaps TRBD1 (6 bases). V lost 4 bases to trimming and J lost 10 bases, with 17 bases between them. In germline, CDR1 is SGHRS, CDR2 YFSETQ. This CDR3 comprises 14 residues. Here the CDR3 DNA reads TGCGCCAGCAGCGCCGCCGGATGGGGGGCAAAACTGTTTTTT. Residues: CASSAAGWGAKLFF.

The chain is built from TRBV5-1 and TRBJ2-2; TRBD1 might be the D (5 bases). V lost 4 bases to trimming and J lost 3 bases, with 13 bases between them. The germline V gene encodes CDR1 SGHRS and CDR2 YFSETQ. This CDR3 is 15 amino acids long. The CDR3 protein is CASSDPAGHTGELFF. The CDR3 bases are TGCGCCAGCAGCGACCCTGCAGGGCACACCGGGGAGCTGTTTTTT.

The chain is built from TRBV9 and TRBJ2-1, with 11 bases aligning to TRBD2. The V gene's germline CDR1 is SGDLS and CDR2 YYNGEE. This CDR3 region has 15 residues. V dropped 0 bases and J dropped 8; count of bases not matched to a gene: 4. The DNA for the CDR3 is TGTGCCAGCAGCGTAGTGACTAGCGGGAACTATGAGCAGTTCTTC. This gives the protein CASSVVTSGNYEQFF.

The gene calls are TRBV5-6 and TRBJ2-6, with no clear D. Germline-derived CDR1 and CDR2 are SGHDT and YYEEEE. The V gene lost 2 bases and the J gene lost 0 bases, with 12 bases spanning the gap. The CDR3 consists of 17 residues. CDR3 bases: TGTGCCAGCAGCTTACCGGGTCCCCCCTCTGGGGCCAACGTCCTGACTTTC. Amino acids: CASSLPGPPSGANVLTF. Looking up the rest from reference TRBV5-6 and TRBJ2-6 gives the full variable domain: DAGVTQSPTHLIKTRGQQVTLRCSPKSGHDTVSWYQQALGQGPQFIFQYYEEEERQRGNFPDRFSGHQFPNYSSELNVNALLLGDSALYLCASSLPGPPSGANVLTFGAGSRLTVL.

V gene TRBV27 combines with J gene TRBJ2-1; D possibly matches TRBD1 or TRBD2 (5 bases each). Germline V gene data show CDR1 as MNHEY and CDR2 as SMNVEV (reference sequence). This CDR3 spans 14 amino acids. V was trimmed by 4 bases and J by 9 bases, leaving 16 bases between them. The CDR3: CASSYGTPPSEQFF. In DNA form, the CDR3 reads TGTGCCAGCAGTTACGGGACGCCCCCGAGTGAGCAGTTCTTC.

This clone was picked up a small number of times. V gene TRBV18 combines with J gene TRBJ1-5, with unresolved D. This CDR3 comprises 17 residues. Trimming pared 3 bases from V and 2 bases from J, leaving 17 bases between. CDR1 is KGHSH and CDR2 is LQKENI in the germline V gene. CDR3 in DNA: TGTGCCAGCTCACCGGAGGGCCCCGGCGTAGGCAATCAGCCCCAGCATTTT. Its protein product is CASSPEGPGVGNQPQHF.

The rearrangement joins TRBV6-5 to TRBJ1-3; D is unresolved. V lost 0 bases to trimming and J lost 0 bases, with 6 bases between them. Germline values: CDR1 MNHEY, CDR2 SVGAGI. The CDR3 runs 15 residues. CDR3 loop: CASSYSKSSGNTIYF. The CDR3 DNA reads as TGTGCCAGCAGTTACTCGAAGAGCTCTGGAAACACCATATATTTT.

V is TRBV19 and J is TRBJ2-1; D not resolved. Germline CDR1 reads LNHDA; CDR2 reads SQIVND (reference sequence). The ends were cut back, 2 bases at V and 2 bases at J, with 1 base in the middle. This CDR3 region has 12 residues. The CDR3 here is CASSITYNEQFF. The CDR3 DNA reads TGTGCCAGTAGTATAACCTACAATGAGCAGTTCTTC.

This clone appeared once. The rearrangement uses TRBV2 and TRBJ1-4; tentative D call: TRBD1 (5 bases). Per the germline V gene, CDR1 is SNHLY and CDR2 is FYNNEI. The V end lost 5 bases, the J end lost 2 bases, and 12 bases lay between the germline ends. The CDR3 is 15 amino acids. CDR3 protein: CASSPRGVTNEKLFF. CDR3 nucleotides: TGTGCCAGCAGTCCACGGGGGGTTACTAATGAAAAACTGTTTTTT.